This T cell receptor beta chain derives from a study of identical twins. The junction had 3 bases not matched to a gene; V was cut back by 9 bases and J by 1 base. The V gene's germline CDR1 is SNHLY and CDR2 FYNNEI. CDR3 length: 13 residues. Using its own MiXCR run on the 5' RACE reads, TCRdb lists one record per CDR3 protein. The repertoire has hundreds of thousands of distinct CDR3 sequences, approximately 25% of them found once; the top ten carry about 2.7%. In addition, the sample was reused for a study of T cells expressing NK-cell markers. That work adds: HCMV seropositivity marked most of the eight sequenced donors; one was seronegative. The dominant NKG2C+ clonotypes represented about 1.0-8% of CD8+ T cells in six donors. Whether expanded NKG2C-expressing T cell clones recognize HCMV is unknown.

This receptor was obtained from a woman between 18 and 29 years old in good health. J is TRBJ1-5 and V is TRBV2; 7 bases fit TRBD1. The sample consisted of CD4+ T cells sorted from blood. CDR3 amino acids: CASIQGSNQPQHF. The CDR3 DNA is TGTGCCAGTATACAGGGGAGCAATCAGCCCCAGCATTTT.